Below, 10 T cell receptor beta chains from the same sample are listed, as sequenced in a study of blood T cell repertoires in COVID-19. TCRdb keeps only in-frame clones here, not all; method: immunoSEQ multiplex PCR. The profile shows fewer than 350,000 clones, roughly 88% of them singletons. Sequenced material: PBMCs or T cells enriched from blood (not recorded which). These receptors were obtained from a woman aged 40 to 50 with acute COVID-19.

This chain links TRBV5-5 with TRBJ2-3; 7 bases line up with TRBD1. In germline, CDR1 is SGHKS, CDR2 YYEKEE (reference sequence). Unmatched junction bases numbered 16, after V lost 4 bases and J lost 2 bases. This CDR3 is built from 18 residues. For the CDR3, the DNA is TGTGCCAGCAGCAAAGGCCCCTCCAGGGGGAAAGCCACAGATACGCAGTATTTT. Protein: CASSKGPSRGKATDTQYF.

This clone was observed once. This chain connects TRBV7-2 to TRBJ1-2; TRBD1 matches at 9 bases. CDR1 SGHTA and CDR2 FQGNSA come from the germline V gene. V shed 4 bases and J 13 bases; nucleotides not matched to a gene: 10. This CDR3 is 13 amino acids long. Written as DNA, the CDR3 is TGTGCCAGCAGCTCCAGTCCCGGGACAGGGTCCACCTTC. As protein: CASSSSPGTGSTF.

The rearrangement links TRBV7-3 to TRBJ2-1, with TRBD1 matching over 9 bases. The CDR3 is 14 amino acids. The germline V gene has CDR1 SGHTA and CDR2 FQGTGA. With V trimmed by 4 bases and J by 14 bases, 12 bases remained unmatched. The CDR3 is CASSSYSGTGPEFF. The CDR3 DNA reads as TGTGCCAGCAGCTCCTACTCCGGGACAGGGCCGGAGTTCTTC.

The CDR3 spells CASSEGRPYGYTF. In nucleotides, the CDR3 is TGTGCCAGCAGTGAGGGCAGGCCCTATGGCTACACCTTC. This sequence joins TRBV2 and TRBJ1-2; D is uncertain. The CDR3 extends over 13 amino acids. Germline V CDR1 and CDR2: SNHLY, FYNNEI. V was shortened by 3 bases and J by 4 bases, with 9 bases between the two germline ends.

The chain uses TRBV18 and TRBJ1-1; D gene unclear. Germline V gene lookup returns CDR1 KGHSH and CDR2 LQKENI. The CDR3 length is 15 residues. V was shortened by 3 bases and J by 5 bases, with 16 bases between the two germline ends. The CDR3 sequence: CASSPAPLRRTEAFF. CDR3 DNA: TGTGCCAGCTCACCCGCCCCCCTACGGAGGACTGAAGCTTTCTTT. Full variable domain (missing parts from reference TRBV18 and TRBJ1-1): NAGVMQNPRHLVRRRGQEARLRCSPMKGHSHVYWYRQLPEEGLKFMVYLQKENIIDESGMPKERFSAEFPKEGPSILRIQQVVRGDSAAYFCASSPAPLRRTEAFFGQGTRLTVV.

The chain joins TRBV6-4 to TRBJ1-6; D gene ambiguous. The length of the CDR3 is 14 residues. V lost 4 bases and J lost 11, with 15 bases in between. Germline V gene lookup returns CDR1 MRHNA and CDR2 SNTAGT. The CDR3 nucleotides read TGTGCCAGCAGTGGTGGCCAACGCGGGACACCCCTCCACTTT. It encodes CASSGGQRGTPLHF.

The DNA of the CDR3 is TGTGCCAGCAGTTTCGGAGAGACCCAGTACTTC. It encodes CASSFGETQYF. This sequence joins TRBV12-3 or TRBV12-4 and TRBJ2-5, with D unclear. The CDR3 loop spans 11 amino acids. V gave up 3 bases and J gave up 4 bases, with 3 bases separating them.

This clone was counted between two and nine times. The rearrangement links TRBV27 to TRBJ1-2; tentative D call: TRBD1 (6 bases). This CDR3 has 15 amino acids. The germline V gene encodes CDR1 MNHEY and CDR2 SMNVEV (reference sequence). Trimming took off 6 bases at V and 5 bases at J, with 19 bases between the two ends. The CDR3 loop reads CASSPGHLSEYGYTF. The CDR3 DNA follows: TGTGCCAGCAGCCCGGGACACCTCTCGGAGTATGGCTACACCTTC.

The rearrangement uses TRBV7-9 and TRBJ1-2; D not resolved. The V end lost 4 bases, the J end lost 5 bases, and 17 bases lay between the germline ends. Germline CDR1 reads SEHNR; CDR2 reads FQNEAQ (reference sequence). CDR3 length: 15 residues. The CDR3 loop reads CASSSKSGLQYGYTF. In DNA form, the CDR3 reads TGTGCCAGCAGCTCCAAATCGGGTCTACAATATGGCTACACCTTC. The variable domain in full, with the rest retrieved from reference TRBV7-9 and TRBJ1-2, is DTGVSQNPRHKITKRGQNVTFRCDPISEHNRLYWYRQTLGQGPEFLTYFQNEAQLEKSRLLSDRFSAERPKGSFSTLEIQRTEQGDSAMYLCASSSKSGLQYGYTFGSGTRLTVV.

The chain uses TRBV7-2 and TRBJ2-7; 10 bases are shared with TRBD2. CDR3 length: 17 amino acids. With 1 base clipped from V and 3 bases from J, the junction kept 9 bases outside the gene matches. Germline V gene data show CDR1 as SGHTA and CDR2 as FQGNSA. The CDR3, as DNA: TGTGCCAGCAGCTTAGGCTCTAGCGGGGGAGTCCTCTACGAGCAGTACTTC. Encoded protein: CASSLGSSGGVLYEQYF.